These T cell receptor beta chains were read from a single sample in a study of CD8+ T cells in alopecia areata. This table comes from immunoSEQ multiplex PCR, and its TCRdb copy is limited to in-frame clones, with some not included. This repertoire shows about 190,000 clones, roughly 64% found once; its top ten account for around 12%. The material sequenced was CD8+ T cells sorted from blood, taken at week 24, from a patient treated with tofacitinib. Receptor source: a human donor with alopecia areata. The CDR3 runs from the conserved cysteine through the conserved F or W. The order of the fields is D gene, V gene, J gene, clone size, CDR3 DNA, CDR3 protein. The D gene is left open where the match is weak. Rows give clone size only sometimes, using once, few, many, or a class for an expanded clone.

>NA|TRBV11-2|TRBJ2-1|NA
TGTGCCAGCAGCTGGGTCGGAAGCGGCAGCTCCTACAATGAGCAGTTCTTC
CASSWVGSGSSYNEQFF
>NA|TRBV27|TRBJ1-5|NA
TGTGCCAGCAGTTTACCCAATCAGCCCCAGCATTTT
CASSLPNQPQHF
>NA|TRBV19|TRBJ2-5|NA
TGTGCCAGTAACCCCTCGGGAGCCCTACAAGAGACCCAGTACTTC
CASNPSGALQETQYF
>NA|TRBV5-1|TRBJ2-7|few
TGCGCCAGCAGATGGACAGTTTCCTACGAGCAGTACTTC
CASRWTVSYEQYF
>TRBD1|TRBV7-9|TRBJ2-7|NA
TGTGCCAGCAGCATTATACAGGGGATCGACGAGCAGTACTTC
CASSIIQGIDEQYF
>NA|TRBV15|TRBJ2-5|few
TGTGCCACCAGGGGGGGGCTTGGTGAGACCCAGTACTTC
CATRGGLGETQYF
>NA|TRBV27|TRBJ1-5|NA
TGTGCCAGCAGCCAAGGTGTGGGTACCAATCAGCCCCAGCATTTT
CASSQGVGTNQPQHF
>NA|TRBV5-6|TRBJ2-7|NA
TGTGCCAGCAGCGGTTCAGACTCCTACGAGCAGTACTTC
CASSGSDSYEQYF
>NA|TRBV9|TRBJ2-5|NA
TGTGCCAGCAGCAACCCTGGGGGAGCCCAAGAGACCCAGTACTTC
CASSNPGGAQETQYF
>TRBD2|TRBV27|TRBJ2-3|NA
TGTGCCAGCAGCTCGGGGGGGAGCACAGATACGCAGTATTTT
CASSSGGSTDTQYF
>NA|TRBV29-1|TRBJ1-1|NA
TGCAGCGTTGTCGTCCGGTCTGTTGAAGCTTTCTTT
CSVVVRSVEAFF
>NA|TRBV2|TRBJ1-4|once
TGTGCCACCTTGGCAGAAAAACTGTTTTTT
CATLAEKLFF
>NA|TRBV13|TRBJ1-1|NA
TGTGCCAGCAGCCCCATGAACACTGAAGCTTTCTTT
CASSPMNTEAFF
>NA|TRBV4-1|TRBJ2-7|few
TGCGCCAGCAGCCAAGGAAGCTACGAGCAGTACTTC
CASSQGSYEQYF
>TRBD1|TRBV6-6|TRBJ1-2|NA
TGTGCCAGTACCCGACAGGGCAACTATGGCTACACCTTC
CASTRQGNYGYTF
>NA|TRBV6-4|TRBJ2-6|NA
TGTGCCAGCAGCCCCGGATACTCTGGGGCCAACGTCCTGACTTTC
CASSPGYSGANVLTF
>NA|TRBV23-1|TRBJ1-1|NA
TGCGCCAGCACGATAGGGAACACTGAAGCTTTCTTT
CASTIGNTEAFF
>NA|TRBV5-6|TRBJ1-5|NA
TGTGCCAGCAGCTGGGGTATCAGCAATCAGCCCCAGCATTTT
CASSWGISNQPQHF
>NA|TRBV29-1|TRBJ2-5|once
TGCAGCGTTGAACTTAGTGTAGAAGCACAAGAGACCCAGTACTTC
CSVELSVEAQETQYF
>NA|TRBV29-1|TRBJ1-2|NA
TGCAGCGTGCAGGGGTCCTATGGCTACACCTTC
CSVQGSYGYTF
>TRBD2|TRBV30|TRBJ2-7|NA
TGTGCCTGGAGCGGGGGGGCCTCCTACGAGCAGTACTTC
CAWSGGASYEQYF
>TRBD1|TRBV10-3|TRBJ2-1|few
TGTGCCATCGGCCGGACAGGGGACGGTAATGAGCAGTTCTTC
CAIGRTGDGNEQFF
>NA|TRBV25-1|TRBJ1-1|NA
TGTGCCAGCAGTGAATTGGGCAGGGCTGAAGCTTTCTTT
CASSELGRAEAFF
>NA|TRBV10-3|TRBJ2-5|NA
TGTGCCATCAGTGAGTCTGGCCGGGATGAGACCCAGTACTTC
CAISESGRDETQYF
>TRBD1|TRBV7-9|TRBJ1-6|NA
TGTGCCAGCAGCTTAGCGACAGGGCGTCAGGGCGCCCTCCACTTT
CASSLATGRQGALHF
>NA|TRBV2|TRBJ2-5|NA
TGTGCCAGCAGTGAAGACTGGGACAACCAAGAGACCCAGTACTTC
CASSEDWDNQETQYF
>NA|TRBV30|TRBJ2-2|NA
TGTGCTGGGGACGCCCCGACGAACACCGGGGAGCTGTTTTTT
CAGDAPTNTGELFF
>TRBD2|TRBV4-1|TRBJ2-5|once
TGCGCCAGCAGCCAAGATTACGAGCGGGGGCCGGAGACCCAGTACTTC
CASSQDYERGPETQYF
>NA|TRBV11-3|TRBJ2-3|NA
TGTGCCAGCAGCTTAGATGCAGATACGCAGTATTTT
CASSLDADTQYF
>NA|TRBV30|TRBJ2-3|NA
TGTGCCTGGAGTGTAGGCCTACGCACAGATACGCAGTATTTT
CAWSVGLRTDTQYF
>TRBD1|TRBV15|TRBJ2-7|NA
TGTGCCACCAGCAGGGAGATTACAGGGGCCCGCAGCTACGAGCAGTACTTC
CATSREITGARSYEQYF
>TRBD1|TRBV6-1|TRBJ1-4|NA
TGTGCCAGCAGCCCTGGGGACAGGGGGAGGGAAAAACTGTTTTTT
CASSPGDRGREKLFF
>TRBD1|TRBV11-2|TRBJ1-5|NA
TGTGCCAGCAGCCTGGGACAGGGGAATCAGCCCCAGCATTTT
CASSLGQGNQPQHF
>NA|TRBV13|TRBJ2-5|NA
TGTGCCAGCAGCTTAGCGGGGCCCCAGTACTTC
CASSLAGPQYF
>NA|TRBV12-5|TRBJ2-3|few
TGTGCTAGTGGTTTGCCTGACGTGGGAGATACGCAGTATTTT
CASGLPDVGDTQYF
>NA|TRBV30|TRBJ1-4|NA
TGTGCCTGGACCGGGCAGGGAACTAATGAAAAACTGTTTTTT
CAWTGQGTNEKLFF
>NA|TRBV2|TRBJ1-1|NA
TGTGCCAGCAGGGCTACCTGGGGGAACACTGAAGCTTTCTTT
CASRATWGNTEAFF
>NA|TRBV5-6|TRBJ2-6|few
TGTGCCAGCAGCTTCGGCTCTGGGGCCAACGTCCTGACTTTC
CASSFGSGANVLTF
>NA|TRBV7-2|TRBJ2-7|few
TGTGCCAGCAGCTTAGAGGTGCCAGGGGACGAGCAGTACTTC
CASSLEVPGDEQYF
>TRBD1|TRBV9|TRBJ1-2|NA
TGTGCCAGCACTGACAGGGCCTATGGCTACACCTTC
CASTDRAYGYTF
>NA|TRBV19|TRBJ1-1|few
TGTGCCAGTAGTGGAAACGGACAAAGAGCTTTCTTT
CASSGNGQRAFF
>TRBD2|TRBV13|TRBJ2-1|NA
TGTGCCAGCAGCCCCTACCGGGGGGAAACGAGGGATGAGCAGTTCTTC
CASSPYRGETRDEQFF
>TRBD2|TRBV9|TRBJ2-7|NA
TGTGCCAGCAGCGTTGGAATAGCGGGGGACAACGAGCAGTACTTC
CASSVGIAGDNEQYF
>TRBD1|TRBV7-2|TRBJ2-7|NA
TGTGCCAGCAGCTTAGGGGACAGGGCTTATACCTACGAGCAGTACTTC
CASSLGDRAYTYEQYF
>TRBD2|TRBV30|TRBJ2-7|NA
TGTGCCTGGACTAGCGGGGGAACCGAGCAGTACTTC
CAWTSGGTEQYF
>NA|TRBV5-6|TRBJ2-7|NA
TGTGCCAGCAGCTTGAGCCCCACGAGCCCCTCCTACGAGCAGTACTTC
CASSLSPTSPSYEQYF
>TRBD2|TRBV30|TRBJ2-5|NA
TGTGCCTGGAGAAGTGGTATAGCGGGGGATCACCAAGAGACCCAGTACTTC
CAWRSGIAGDHQETQYF
>NA|TRBV7-9|TRBJ2-1|NA
TGTGCCAGCAGCACCATCGGGGGATTCATCTACAATGAGCAGTTCTTC
CASSTIGGFIYNEQFF
>NA|TRBV5-1|TRBJ2-6|NA
TGCGCCAGCAGCCCGGACCGCTCTGGGGCCAACGTCCTGACTTTC
CASSPDRSGANVLTF
>NA|TRBV13|TRBJ1-1|NA
TGTGCCAGCAGCTTCAGGGGGAACACTGAAGCTTTCTTT
CASSFRGNTEAFF
>NA|TRBV11-2|TRBJ2-6|NA
TGTGCCAGCAGCTTGTACTCTGGGGCCAACGTCCTGACTTTC
CASSLYSGANVLTF
>NA|TRBV6-5|TRBJ2-1|NA
TGTGCCAGCAGCCTCGAGGGTGGGTCCTACAATGAGCAGTTCTTC
CASSLEGGSYNEQFF
>NA|TRBV7-3|TRBJ1-1|NA
TGTGCCAGCCAACTCGGGGTTACTGAAGCTTTCTTT
CASQLGVTEAFF
>NA|TRBV5-1|TRBJ2-1|NA
TGCGCCAGCAGCTTGAGATGGACAACTTTACCAATTGAGCAGTTCTTC
CASSLRWTTLPIEQFF
>NA|TRBV5-6|TRBJ1-5|NA
TGTGCCAGCAGCCCCAAATCCGGGGGCGCGTATCAGCCCCAGCATTTT
CASSPKSGGAYQPQHF
>NA|TRBV6-5|TRBJ1-2|NA
TGTGCCACCCAAGAAGAGGGCTACACCTTC
CATQEEGYTF
>NA|TRBV4-2|TRBJ1-5|NA
TGTGCCAGCAGCCAGTTCCTCGATCAGCCCCAGCATTTT
CASSQFLDQPQHF
>TRBD1|TRBV15|TRBJ2-2|NA
TGTGCCACCTCGCATTTTAGGACAGGTTTCACCGGGGAGCTGTTTTTT
CATSHFRTGFTGELFF